This T cell receptor (beta chain) was recovered during a study of immune cell composition in non-small cell lung cancer. Study conclusions and caveats: Around 75% of squamous and approximately 31% of adenocarcinoma cases had tumour-associated clones >0.5%. Lung squamous cell carcinoma tumours had significantly higher top 10 clone scores and productive clonality than lung adenocarcinoma.

For this clone: Its antigen is not known.

Germline CDR1 reads SGHTA; CDR2 reads FQGNSA. With 2 bases removed from V and 4 bases from J, the gap between germline ends came to 15 bases. CDR3 size: 15 residues. The protocol was immunoSEQ multiplex PCR, while the TCRdb copy is restricted to in-frame clones and leaves out a portion. This sample has 9,500 to 14,000 clones, with around two thirds found just once. Specimen: lung tumor tissue. The source of this sequence is a human donor with non-small cell lung cancer. The rearrangement uses TRBV7-2 and TRBJ2-7; D may be TRBD1 (5 bases). The CDR3 coding sequence is TGTGCCAGCAGCTTAACAGGCCTGAAGAGGTACGAGCAGTACTTC. It translates to CASSLTGLKRYEQYF.